This T cell receptor (beta chain) is drawn from a study of control samples from healthy donors and cancer patients. Produced via immunoSEQ multiplex PCR; TCRdb's table is partial and in-frame only. This table has around 150,000 clones, about nine tenths appearing once. This clone has just a few counts. The same CDR3 can be traced to other DNA sequences in this sample. Trimming left V 4 bases short and J 7 bases short, with 5 bases between. The CDR3 sequence is 11 residues long. The specimen was blood. This TCR was sampled from a man in his thirties or forties in good health. This sequence joins TRBV12-3 or TRBV12-4 and TRBJ1-5; D unclear. The DNA of the CDR3 is TGTGCCAGCAGTTCTGGGCAGCCCCAGCATTTT. Translation gives CASSSGQPQHF.